This T cell receptor (beta chain) is drawn from a study of glioma-infiltrating T cells after dendritic cell vaccination. At the level of the study: Between the early 2000s and the early 2010s, patients got autologous tumor lysate-pulsed dendritic cell vaccines.

The sample holds one count of this clone. Antigen: not known. Time point denoted: after dendritic cell vaccination, including at tumor progression/relapse. Input was around 1.9 ug genomic DNA, or all available if less. Libraries were prepared by immunoSEQ multiplex PCR; TCRdb keeps only in-frame clonotypes and omits some of them. The data hold over 80,000 clones, with about 81% observed a single time. General study results and limits: Higher pretreatment TIL content predicted longer progression-free time and survival.

V gave up 1 base and J gave up 8 bases; unmatched junction bases: 11. The germline gives CDR1 SGHRS, CDR2 YFSETQ. The CDR3 is 15 amino acids. This sequence was found in a human donor with glioblastoma. The chain couples TRBV5-1 to TRBJ1-2; 7 bases fit TRBD1. The input for sequencing was blood, taken after dendritic cell vaccination. The DNA of the CDR3 is TGCGCCAGCAGCTTGAGCCAGGGGGTATCCTGGGGCTACACCTTC. This encodes CASSLSQGVSWGYTF.